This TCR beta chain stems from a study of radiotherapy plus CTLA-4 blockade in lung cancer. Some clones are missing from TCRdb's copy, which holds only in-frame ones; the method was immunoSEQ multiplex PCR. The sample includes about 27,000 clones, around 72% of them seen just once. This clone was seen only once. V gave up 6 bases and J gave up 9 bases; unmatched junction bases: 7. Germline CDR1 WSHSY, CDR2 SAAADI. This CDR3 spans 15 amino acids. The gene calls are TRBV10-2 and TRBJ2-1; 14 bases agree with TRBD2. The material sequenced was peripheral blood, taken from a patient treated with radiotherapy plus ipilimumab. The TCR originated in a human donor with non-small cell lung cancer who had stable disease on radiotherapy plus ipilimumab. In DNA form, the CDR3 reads TGCGCCAGCAGGGTGGGACTAGCGGGAGACGCTGAGCAGTTCTTC. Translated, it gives CASRVGLAGDAEQFF.